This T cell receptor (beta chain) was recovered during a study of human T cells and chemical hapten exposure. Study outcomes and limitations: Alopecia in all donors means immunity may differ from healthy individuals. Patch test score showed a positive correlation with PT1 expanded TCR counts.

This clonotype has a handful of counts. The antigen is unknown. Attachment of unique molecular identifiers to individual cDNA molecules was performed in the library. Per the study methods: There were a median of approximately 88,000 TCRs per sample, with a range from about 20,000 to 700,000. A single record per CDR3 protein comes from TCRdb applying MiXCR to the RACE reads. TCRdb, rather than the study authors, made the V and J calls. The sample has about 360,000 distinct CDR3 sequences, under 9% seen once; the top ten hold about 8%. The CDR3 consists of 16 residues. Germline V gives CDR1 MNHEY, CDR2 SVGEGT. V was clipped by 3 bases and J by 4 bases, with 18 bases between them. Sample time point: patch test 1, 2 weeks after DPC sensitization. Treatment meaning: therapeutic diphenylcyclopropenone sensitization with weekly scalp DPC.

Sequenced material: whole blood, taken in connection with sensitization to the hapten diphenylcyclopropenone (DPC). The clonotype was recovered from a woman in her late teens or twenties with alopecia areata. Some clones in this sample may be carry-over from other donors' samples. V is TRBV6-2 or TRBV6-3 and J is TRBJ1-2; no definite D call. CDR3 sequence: CASSYSSREQFYGYTF. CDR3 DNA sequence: TGTGCCAGCAGTTATTCCTCCCGGGAGCAGTTCTATGGCTACACCTTC.